These 16 T cell receptor beta chains share one sample of origin, sequenced in a study of blood T cells in healthy people across ages. A second PCR, run for about 6 to 12 cycles, used a sample-barcoded 5' primer plus a J-beta primer mix. TCRdb redid the calling of the 5' RACE reads with MiXCR, one entry per CDR3 protein. The sample includes some 370,000 distinct CDR3 sequences, about 55% of them seen just once. Material for sequencing was blood. These receptors were taken from a man aged 55 to 70 in good health.

The CDR3 here is CASSGIAGEGGDTQYF. The CDR3 DNA reads TGTGCCAGCAGTGGTATAGCGGGGGAGGGGGGAGATACGCAGTATTTT. The V gene is TRBV25-1, the J gene TRBJ2-3, with TRBD2 matching over 9 bases. The CDR3 consists of 16 residues. Per the germline V gene, CDR1 is MGHDK and CDR2 is SYGVNS. J gave up 5 bases and V 4 bases, and 10 bases lay outside the gene matches.

This clonotype came up a few times. V usage is TRBV29-1 and J usage is TRBJ2-7, with TRBD2 matching over 11 bases. J lost 3 bases, V lost 4 bases, and 11 bases had no gene match. Germline-derived CDR1 and CDR2 are SQVTM and ANQGSEA. The CDR3 runs 16 residues. CDR3 bases: TGCAGCGTTGGGAGGCTAGCGGGAGGACGACTCTACGAGCAGTACTTC. Protein: CSVGRLAGGRLYEQYF.

A note on this clonotype: The junction and the germline gene differ at one end; a read error may be behind it. The gene calls are TRBV3-1 and TRBJ2-1; TRBD2 aligns across 7 bases. The CDR3 is 14 amino acids. Germline V gene lookup returns CDR1 LGHDT and CDR2 YNNKEL (reference sequence). This CDR3 reads CASSRTSGNNGQFF. CDR3 in DNA: TGTGCCAGCAGTCGGACTAGTGGTAACAATGGGCAGTTCTTC.

CDR3 sequence: CASIGTGRTYEQYF. The CDR3, as DNA: TGCGCCAGCATAGGGACAGGGAGAACTTACGAGCAGTACTTC. The chain is built from TRBV10-2 and TRBJ2-7, with 9 bases fitting TRBD1. Trimming took 7 bases from V and 4 from J; bases not matched to a gene: 8. Germline loops: CDR1 WSHSY, CDR2 SAAADI. This CDR3 contains 14 residues.

This clonotype has more than one count but fewer than ten. The V and J genes are TRBV10-3 and TRBJ2-5; D remains ambiguous. Trimming pared 6 bases from V and 5 bases from J, leaving 7 bases between. The CDR3 contains 11 residues. Germline V gene data show CDR1 as ENHRY and CDR2 as SYGVKD. CDR3 nucleotides: TGTGCCATCAGGGTGGGGGAGACCCAGTACTTC. Its translation is CAIRVGETQYF.

In this sample, this clonotype turned up a few times. The V gene is TRBV29-1, the J gene TRBJ1-5; 8 positions match TRBD1. The CDR3 length is 13 residues. CDR1 and CDR2 (germline): SQVTM, ANQGSEA. J lost 3 bases, V lost 7 bases, and 5 bases had no gene match. CDR3 region: CSARTGNNQPQHF. DNA of the CDR3: TGCAGCGCCCGGACAGGGAACAATCAGCCCCAGCATTTT. The full variable domain, its missing parts supplied by reference TRBV29-1 and TRBJ1-5, is SAVISQKPSRDICQRGTSLTIQCQVDSQVTMMFWYRQQPGQSLTLIATANQGSEATYESGFVIDKFPISRPNLTFSTLTVSNMSPEDSSIYLCSARTGNNQPQHFGDGTRLSIL.

The chain joins TRBV27 to TRBJ2-7, with D possibly matching TRBD2 (6 bases). CDR3 length: 16 amino acids. V lost 4 bases and J lost 3, with 19 bases in between. Germline V lookup: CDR1 MNHEY, CDR2 SMNVEV (reference sequence). The CDR3 sequence is CASSWRALDGHYEQYF. The CDR3 DNA follows: TGTGCCAGCAGTTGGAGGGCTCTGGACGGACACTACGAGCAGTACTTC.

The chain is built from TRBV28 and TRBJ2-3, with D unresolved. V dropped 5 bases and J dropped 0 bases, with 12 bases sitting between them. Germline CDR1 is MDHEN and CDR2 is SYDVKM. CDR3 size: 15 residues. The CDR3 here is CASSVLVGSTDTQYF. CDR3 coding DNA: TGTGCCAGCAGTGTCTTAGTGGGTAGCACAGATACGCAGTATTTT.

J is TRBJ2-1 and V is TRBV4-1, with D hard to call. Germline CDR1 and CDR2: MGHRA and YSYEKL. CDR3 length: 18 amino acids. Trimming shortened V by 0 bases and J by 0 bases, and 15 bases separated the two germline ends. CDR3 in DNA: TGCGCCAGCAGCCAAGATGTCACTACTCGTTCCTCCTACAATGAGCAGTTCTTC. It translates to CASSQDVTTRSSYNEQFF.

The chain carries TRBV6-1 and TRBJ2-7; 12 nucleotides match TRBD2. The CDR3 covers 18 residues. The ends lost 7 bases at V and 1 base at J; junction bases unmatched: 14. Germline assignment: CDR1 MNHNS and CDR2 SASEGT. CDR3 bases: TGTGCCAGCAACCGGGACAGAATTGGACTAGCGGGATCCTACGAGCAGTACTTC. It encodes CASNRDRIGLAGSYEQYF.

This clonotype was seen just once. The V gene is TRBV20-1, the J gene TRBJ1-2; D perhaps matches TRBD1 (6 bases). V lost 2 bases and J 4 bases, leaving 17 bases between the germline ends. CDR3 size: 15 residues. Germline V lookup: CDR1 DFQATT, CDR2 SNEGSKA (reference sequence). Here the CDR3 DNA reads TGCAGTGCTAGATCTGAACAGGGTCCAGGCTATGGCTACACCTTC. Its protein product is CSARSEQGPGYGYTF.

This chain uses TRBV12-3 or TRBV12-4 with TRBJ2-3; D remains ambiguous. V lost 8 bases and J 4 bases, leaving 7 bases between the germline ends. There are 11 residues in the CDR3. The CDR3 DNA reads TGTGCCAGCCCTTCCGCAGATACGCAGTATTTT. Its protein is CASPSADTQYF.

The chain uses TRBV20-1 and TRBJ1-2; D unclear. From germline, CDR1 is DFQATT and CDR2 SNEGSKA (reference sequence). This CDR3 is 16 amino acids long. V lost 3 bases and J 5 bases, leaving 22 bases between the germline ends. DNA of the CDR3: TGCAGTGCTAGGAGGATGGAGGGCCCCCTATCTTATGGCTACACCTTC. Encoded protein: CSARRMEGPLSYGYTF.

The chain links TRBV29-1 to TRBJ2-2; D might be TRBD1 (6 bases). V was trimmed by 7 bases and J by 7 bases, leaving 16 bases between them. CDR1 SQVTM and CDR2 ANQGSEA come from the germline V gene. CDR3 length: 13 amino acids. In nucleotides, the CDR3 is TGCAGCGCCAAGGACAGTCTCATCGGGGAGCTGTTTTTT. Protein: CSAKDSLIGELFF.

V and J are TRBV12-3 or TRBV12-4 and TRBJ1-1; D gene unclear. Trimming removed 7 bases at V and 0 bases at J, with 12 bases between. The length of the CDR3 is 14 residues. CDR3 coding DNA: TGTGCCAGCACCTCGGCCCGGTTGAACACTGAAGCTTTCTTT. Its translation is CASTSARLNTEAFF.

This clonotype was counted only a few times. The genes are TRBV20-1 and TRBJ1-5; TRBD1 matches 9 bases. This CDR3 has 14 amino acids. J gave up 5 bases and V 6 bases, and 8 bases lay outside the gene matches. Germline V gene lookup returns CDR1 DFQATT and CDR2 SNEGSKA (reference sequence). CDR3 in amino acids: CSAPGTGTDQPQHF. The CDR3 nucleotides are TGCAGTGCCCCCGGGACAGGGACCGATCAGCCCCAGCATTTT.